One sample yielded the 18 T cell receptor beta chains listed below, sequenced in a study of identical twins (dated by TCRdb to 2016 to 2018). The method behind the library was 5' RACE. Instrument on record: Illumina HiSeq 2000. The raw public data were reprocessed by TCRdb itself: fastp quality trimming at Q25, MiXCR clonotype calling, in-frame beta chains only. Entries are consolidated by CDR3 protein sequence, retaining the most common genes and DNA. The sample table records about 700,000 distinct CDR3 sequences; over 8.5% of these occur just once. Of the sample, more than 0.75% falls within the top ten clones. This same sample was also taken into another study, of yellow fever vaccine responses in identical twins.

Sequencing used PBMCs. These receptor sequences come from a woman aged 18-29 years in good health.

This clonotype was detected a few times. This sequence joins TRBV7-9 and TRBJ2-5; a possible D gene is TRBD2 (5 bases). The CDR3 is made up of 12 amino acids. Germline V gives CDR1 SEHNR, CDR2 FQNEAQ (reference sequence). Deletions cut 3 bases from V and 7 bases from J, with 9 bases between. This CDR3 reads CASSFPRGTQYF. Here the CDR3 DNA reads TGTGCCAGCAGCTTCCCTCGGGGGACCCAGTACTTC.

This clonotype was observed many times. The chain is built from TRBV10-3 and TRBJ2-4, with D tentatively TRBD2 (7 bases). The CDR3 spans 13 residues. The V gene lost 4 bases and the J gene lost 7 bases, with 11 bases spanning the gap. Germline V gives CDR1 ENHRY, CDR2 SYGVKD. The CDR3 sequence is CAISGGRGNIQYF. CDR3 nucleotide sequence: TGTGCCATCAGTGGAGGGAGGGGGAACATTCAGTACTTC.

In its sample, this clonotype was seen many times. This chain connects TRBV5-1 to TRBJ2-5; D possibly corresponds to TRBD2 (5 bases). Germline CDR1 SGHRS, CDR2 YFSETQ. CDR3 length: 15 amino acids. V was shortened by 0 bases and J by 5 bases, with 14 bases between the two germline ends. In DNA, the CDR3 is TGCGCCAGCAGCTTGGTGTCGTCGACGGGGGAGACCCAGTACTTC. Its translation: CASSLVSSTGETQYF.

The chain joins TRBV11-1 to TRBJ2-7, with D maybe TRBD2 (6 bases). CDR1 SGHAT and CDR2 FQDESV come from the germline V gene (reference sequence). CDR3 length: 12 residues. V was trimmed by 5 bases and J by 7 bases, leaving 12 bases between them. Here the CDR3 DNA reads TGTGCCAGCAGCAATGCCCGGGAGGAGCAGTACTTC. This translates into CASSNAREEQYF.

This clonotype was counted between two and nine times. The chain has TRBV29-1 and TRBJ2-1; D not certain. The CDR3 runs 12 residues. The germline CDR1 and CDR2 sequences are SQVTM and ANQGSEA. V lost 1 base, J lost 9 bases, and 10 bases lay in between. DNA of the CDR3: TGCAGCGTTGAAGGTAGACAATCTGAGCAGTTCTTC. As protein: CSVEGRQSEQFF.

This clonotype was seen more than once but under ten times. The rearrangement uses TRBV7-9 and TRBJ2-7; 8 positions match TRBD1. This CDR3 has 16 amino acids. Germline loops: CDR1 SEHNR, CDR2 FQNEAQ (reference sequence). V gave up 3 bases and J gave up 3 bases; unmatched junction bases: 10. The CDR3 DNA follows: TGTGCCAGCAGCTTGACCCGGACAGGGATTCACTACGAGCAGTACTTC. This codes for CASSLTRTGIHYEQYF.

This clonotype was recorded a few times. As DNA, the CDR3 is TGTGCCAGCAGCGGGAGGACAGACCAAGAGACCCAGTACTTC. Translation gives CASSGRTDQETQYF. The chain has TRBV9 and TRBJ2-5, with a tentative D call TRBD1 (6 bases). The CDR3 runs to 14 residues. Germline V lookup: CDR1 SGDLS, CDR2 YYNGEE. The germline V and J ends were trimmed by 3 bases and 0 bases, with 9 bases remaining between them.

This clonotype was detected a few times. The chain has TRBV4-1 and TRBJ2-2; D may be TRBD2 (6 bases). Trimming cost V 5 bases and J 4 bases, with 17 bases left between them. The CDR3 sequence is 16 residues long. CDR1 is MGHRA, CDR2 YSYEKL, per germline. The CDR3 is CASSIWAGTVTGELFF. CDR3 bases: TGCGCCAGCAGCATCTGGGCGGGAACTGTCACCGGGGAGCTGTTTTTT.

V gene TRBV3-1 combines with J gene TRBJ2-7, with D unclear. The germline V gene has CDR1 LGHDT and CDR2 YNNKEL (reference sequence). The CDR3 runs to 13 residues. The V end was cut by 0 bases, the J end by 6 bases, with 9 bases between. This chain's CDR3 is CASSQDPVFEQYF. CDR3 DNA sequence: TGTGCCAGCAGCCAAGATCCAGTTTTCGAGCAGTACTTC.

This clonotype occurred many times. J is TRBJ1-2 and V is TRBV7-9; the match to TRBD1 covers 7 bases. The CDR3 sequence is 15 residues long. Germline assignment: CDR1 SEHNR and CDR2 FQNEAQ (reference sequence). V dropped 2 bases and J dropped 7; count of bases not matched to a gene: 10. The CDR3 is CASSLPGTELTGYTF. CDR3 DNA: TGTGCCAGCAGCTTACCCGGGACAGAGCTAACTGGCTACACCTTC. Using reference TRBV7-9 and TRBJ1-2 for the parts outside the CDR3, the full variable domain is DTGVSQNPRHKITKRGQNVTFRCDPISEHNRLYWYRQTLGQGPEFLTYFQNEAQLEKSRLLSDRFSAERPKGSFSTLEIQRTEQGDSAMYLCASSLPGTELTGYTFGSGTRLTVV.

The chain has TRBV6-1 and TRBJ1-6; a weak D match, TRBD1 (6 bases). Germline V gene lookup returns CDR1 MNHNS and CDR2 SASEGT. The CDR3 length is 14 residues. Trimming removed 11 bases at V and 7 bases at J, with 18 bases between. The chain's CDR3 is CASRPDSANSPLHF. For the CDR3, the DNA is TGTGCCTCTCGACCGGACAGCGCGAATTCACCCCTCCACTTT.

This clonotype was counted at least ten times. The chain links TRBV5-1 to TRBJ2-1; a weak D match, TRBD2 (6 bases). The ends were cut back, 1 base at V and 10 bases at J, with 12 bases in the middle. This CDR3 is built from 13 residues. Germline V CDR1 and CDR2: SGHRS, YFSETQ. The CDR3 coding sequence is TGCGCCAGCAGCTTGACGGCCGGAGGGGAGCAGTTCTTC. Translating gives CASSLTAGGEQFF. The full variable domain, its missing parts supplied by reference TRBV5-1 and TRBJ2-1, is KAGVTQTPRYLIKTRGQQVTLSCSPISGHRSVSWYQQTPGQGLQFLFEYFSETQRNKGNFPGRFSGRQFSNSRSEMNVSTLELGDSALYLCASSLTAGGEQFFGPGTRLTVL.

There are many counts of this clonotype. The chain is built from TRBV12-3 or TRBV12-4 and TRBJ2-3; a possible D gene is TRBD2 (5 bases). The CDR3 is 15 residues long. The V and J ends lost 4 bases and 2 bases respectively, with 13 bases between them. This CDR3 reads CASSSRGFDTDTQYF. CDR3 bases: TGTGCCAGCAGTTCCCGCGGGTTCGACACAGATACGCAGTATTTT.

The rearrangement joins TRBV7-9 to TRBJ2-7; D not certain. The CDR3 is 17 residues long. V was shortened by 0 bases and J by 2 bases, with 17 bases between the two germline ends. CDR1 and CDR2 (germline): SEHNR, FQNEAQ (reference sequence). The DNA for the CDR3 is TGTGCCAGCAGCTTAGCGCGACTCGCGGTTACTCCCTACGAGCAGTACTTC. This encodes CASSLARLAVTPYEQYF.

This clonotype was recorded at least ten times. This chain connects TRBV12-3 or TRBV12-4 to TRBJ2-3, with 12 nucleotides matching TRBD2. This CDR3 has 17 residues. V was pared by 3 bases and J by 2 bases, with 6 bases of the junction left unmatched. In DNA, the CDR3 is TGTGCCAGCAGTTTGGCCGGACTAGCGGGAAACACAGATACGCAGTATTTT. Its protein product is CASSLAGLAGNTDTQYF.

This clonotype has a count of ten or more. This chain joins TRBV12-3 or TRBV12-4 and TRBJ1-6; 7 nucleotides match TRBD1. The CDR3 spans 15 residues. The V and J ends lost 5 bases and 7 bases, in that order; junction bases with no gene match: 8. CDR3 protein: CASSPRTGGNSPLHF. The CDR3 nucleotides are TGTGCCAGCAGTCCCAGGACAGGTGGGAATTCACCCCTCCACTTT.

This clonotype was detected many times. The chain has TRBV5-1 and TRBJ2-1; a possible D gene is TRBD2 (6 bases). CDR1 and CDR2 from the germline V gene are SGHRS and YFSETQ. Trimming removed 3 bases at V and 4 bases at J, with 11 bases between. This CDR3 has 14 amino acids. The CDR3 DNA reads TGCGCCAGCAGCTCCGGGACTGGGTACAATGAGCAGTTCTTC. Encoded protein: CASSSGTGYNEQFF.

V gene TRBV4-1 combines with J gene TRBJ2-3, with 8 bases lining up with TRBD2. The germline gives CDR1 MGHRA, CDR2 YSYEKL. The CDR3 runs to 18 residues. V shed 0 bases and J 2 bases; nucleotides not matched to a gene: 10. The CDR3 loop is CASSQDGGGLALTDTQYF. The CDR3 DNA reads as TGCGCCAGCAGCCAAGATGGCGGGGGGCTAGCTCTCACAGATACGCAGTATTTT.